Shown below are 17 T cell receptor beta chains from a single sample sequenced in a study of T cells in Graves' hyperthyroidism and ophthalmopathy. Using RNA transcripts as the source, TCR beta CDR3 regions were amplified. When the TCR CDR3 underwent first-round RT-PCR, the HTBI primer set was used. TCRdb passed the multiplex PCR reads through MiXCR, listing each CDR3 protein once. This table has roughly 30,000 distinct CDR3 sequences, nearly 45% appearing once. Source material: blood. All receptors derive from a woman aged 25 to 39 with Graves' hyperthyroidism.

Regarding this clonotype: A read error is likely, as this CDR3 ends without the conserved phenylalanine or tryptophan. The J gene is TRBJ1-1, the V gene TRBV7-8; D possibly corresponds to TRBD1 (6 bases). This CDR3 has 12 amino acids. CDR1 SGHVS and CDR2 FQNEAQ come from the germline V gene. V was shortened by 4 bases and J by 8 bases, with 11 bases between the two germline ends. In DNA, the CDR3 is TGTGCCAGCAGCTCCGGGACACAAGAAGCTTTCATT. Its protein is CASSSGTQEAFI.

As to this clonotype: The CDR3 carries no conserved terminal phenylalanine or tryptophan, so it likely arises from a read error. V gene TRBV20-1 combines with J gene TRBJ2-1, with 8 bases aligning to TRBD2. The germline CDR1 and CDR2 sequences are DFQATT and SNEGSKA (reference sequence). The trim removed 6 bases at V and 5 bases at J, leaving 9 bases unmatched. This CDR3 is built from 14 residues. As DNA, the CDR3 is TGCAGTGCCCTTGGACTAGCTGAAGACAATGAGCAGTTCATC. The encoded protein is CSALGLAEDNEQFI.

This clonotype was seen at least ten times. The gene calls are TRBV30 and TRBJ2-7; 8 bases map to TRBD2. The V and J ends lost 2 bases and 5 bases, in that order; junction bases with no gene match: 8. The CDR3 is 14 amino acids. Germline loops: CDR1 GTSNPN, CDR2 SVGIG (reference sequence). The CDR3 sequence: CAWSIIAGKDEQYF. The CDR3 nucleotides are TGTGCCTGGAGTATAATAGCGGGAAAAGACGAGCAGTACTTC.

This rearrangement joins TRBV15 to TRBJ2-1; 14 nucleotides match TRBD2. V lost 0 bases, J lost 10 bases, and 5 bases stayed unmatched. This CDR3 spans 16 amino acids. In germline, CDR1 is LNHNV, CDR2 YYDKDF (reference sequence). The CDR3 spells CATSRDTGTSGREQFF. The DNA of the CDR3 is TGTGCCACCAGCAGAGATACTGGGACTAGCGGGAGAGAGCAGTTCTTC.

There are many counts of this clonotype. V gene TRBV6-1 combines with J gene TRBJ2-5, with a weak D call TRBD2 (6 bases). V was pared by 2 bases and J by 2 bases, with 9 bases between. CDR1 MNHNS and CDR2 SASEGT come from the germline V gene. The CDR3 totals 14 residues. This chain's CDR3 is CASSELLAQETQYF. Here the CDR3 DNA reads TGTGCCAGCAGTGAACTCCTAGCGCAAGAGACCCAGTACTTC.

The genes are TRBV5-4 and TRBJ1-1; 11 bases are shared with TRBD1. This CDR3 is built from 18 residues. The V gene's germline CDR1 is SGHNT and CDR2 YYREEE (reference sequence). With 3 bases clipped from V and 1 base from J, the junction kept 11 bases outside the gene matches. The CDR3 nucleotides are TGTGCCAGCAGCTCGGGCAGGGGACAGGGGGACCGGAACACTGAAGCTTTCTTT. It codes for CASSSGRGQGDRNTEAFF.

This clonotype appeared a few times. The CDR3 is CAWSVQGLEAFF. CDR3 DNA: TGTGCCTGGAGTGTCCAGGGTTTGGAAGCTTTCTTT. This sequence joins TRBV30 and TRBJ1-1; tentatively, D is TRBD1 (5 bases). This CDR3 region has 12 residues. V dropped 0 bases and J dropped 8 bases, with 10 bases sitting between them. CDR1 GTSNPN and CDR2 SVGIG come from the germline V gene (reference sequence).

This clonotype was detected ten times or more. This rearrangement joins TRBV3-1 to TRBJ1-6; tentatively, D is TRBD1 (5 bases). Trimming cost V 2 bases and J 7 bases, with 9 bases left between them. Germline V gene lookup returns CDR1 LGHDT and CDR2 YNNKEL (reference sequence). There are 14 residues in the CDR3. CDR3 sequence: CASSQTGRNSPLHF. The CDR3 region has the DNA TGTGCCAGCAGCCAAACAGGACGAAATTCACCCCTCCACTTT.

As for this clonotype: The final CDR3 position lacks the conserved phenylalanine or tryptophan, pointing to a likely read error. V is TRBV5-6 and J is TRBJ1-2; D remains ambiguous. The CDR3 consists of 17 residues. Germline V lookup: CDR1 SGHDT, CDR2 YYEEEE. The CDR3 nucleotides read TGTGTCAGCAGCTACGACATGGACGGCGGAGACCACTATGGCTACACCCTC. It encodes CVSSYDMDGGDHYGYTL.

This clonotype was detected only a few times. This rearrangement joins TRBV7-3 to TRBJ1-6; 7 positions agree with TRBD1. Germline V gene lookup returns CDR1 SGHTA and CDR2 FQGTGA. This CDR3 has 14 amino acids. V lost 3 bases to trimming and J lost 6 bases; unmatched junction nucleotides: 2. The CDR3: CASSFRGFNSPLHF. The CDR3 DNA is TGTGCCAGCAGCTTCAGGGGGTTTAATTCACCCCTCCACTTT. Based on the CDR3 plus reference TRBV7-3 and TRBJ1-6, the full variable domain is GAGVSQTPSNKVTEKGKYVELRCDPISGHTALYWYRQSLGQGPEFLIYFQGTGAADDSGLPNDRFFAVRPEGSVSTLKIQRTERGDSAVYLCASSFRGFNSPLHFGNGTRLTVT.

This clonotype was counted at least ten times. The CDR3 region is CASSARTGGGWDSPLHF. DNA of the CDR3: TGCGCCAGCAGCGCCCGAACAGGGGGAGGTTGGGATTCACCCCTCCACTTT. This rearrangement joins TRBV5-1 to TRBJ1-6, with 8 bases aligning to TRBD1. The CDR3 has 17 amino acids. V shed 4 bases, J shed 8 bases, and the junction held 14 bases outside the gene matches. Looked up from germline, CDR1 is SGHRS and CDR2 is YFSETQ. Based on the CDR3 plus reference TRBV5-1 and TRBJ1-6, the full variable domain is KAGVTQTPRYLIKTRGQQVTLSCSPISGHRSVSWYQQTPGQGLQFLFEYFSETQRNKGNFPGRFSGRQFSNSRSEMNVSTLELGDSALYLCASSARTGGGWDSPLHFGNGTRLTVT.

Only one count was recorded for this clonotype. The chain combines TRBV20-1 with TRBJ2-2, with TRBD2 matching over 8 bases. Germline assignment: CDR1 DFQATT and CDR2 SNEGSKA (reference sequence). The CDR3 has 14 residues. The V segment lost 3 bases and the J segment 1 base; nucleotides outside the gene matches: 1. This chain's CDR3 is CSASSGVNTGELFF. For the CDR3, the DNA is TGCAGTGCTAGTAGCGGGGTGAACACCGGGGAGCTGTTTTTT.

This clonotype is medium-sized within its sample. V usage is TRBV29-1 and J usage is TRBJ1-1; TRBD1 agrees at 8 bases. V was pared by 7 bases and J by 0 bases, with 10 bases of the junction left unmatched. The germline CDR1 and CDR2 sequences are SQVTM and ANQGSEA. The CDR3 length is 15 residues. The CDR3 reads CSGYAGTGMNTEAFF. Written as DNA, the CDR3 is TGCAGCGGGTACGCCGGGACAGGAATGAACACTGAAGCTTTCTTT.

This clonotype was seen ten or more times. The chain links TRBV5-8 to TRBJ2-7; 11 positions agree with TRBD2. This CDR3 has 18 residues. The germline V gene encodes CDR1 SGHTS and CDR2 YDEGEE. With 1 base clipped from V and 3 bases from J, the junction kept 12 bases outside the gene matches. As DNA, the CDR3 is TGTGCCAGCAGCTTGAAGGGGGGGCTAGCGGGAGGACGCTACGAGCAGTACTTC. Protein sequence: CASSLKGGLAGGRYEQYF.

V gene TRBV3-1 combines with J gene TRBJ2-6, with 9 nucleotides matching TRBD2. In germline, CDR1 is LGHDT, CDR2 YNNKEL (reference sequence). The CDR3 sequence is 19 residues long. V shed 3 bases and J 0 bases; nucleotides not matched to a gene: 9. The CDR3 here is CASSQIGLARFSGANVLTF. The CDR3 DNA reads TGTGCCAGCAGCCAGATTGGACTAGCGAGGTTCTCTGGGGCCAACGTCCTGACTTTC.

This clonotype was counted ten times or more. This chain joins TRBV28 and TRBJ1-1; 12 positions match TRBD1. Germline V gene data show CDR1 as MDHEN and CDR2 as SYDVKM. The CDR3 consists of 13 residues. Unmatched junction bases numbered 4, after V lost 6 bases and J lost 8 bases. The CDR3 is CASRLGTGGEAFF. In DNA, the CDR3 is TGTGCCAGCAGGCTTGGGACAGGGGGCGAAGCTTTCTTT.

The rearrangement links TRBV19 to TRBJ2-1; D perhaps matches TRBD2 (5 bases). The CDR3 is made up of 13 amino acids. The germline V gene has CDR1 LNHDA and CDR2 SQIVND (reference sequence). V lost 1 base and J lost 6, with 7 bases in between. The CDR3 spells CASSIVEGNEQFF. CDR3 sequence (DNA): TGTGCCAGTAGTATAGTAGAGGGCAATGAGCAGTTCTTC.